The 19 T cell receptor beta chains below were found in one sample sequenced in a study of blood T cell repertoires in COVID-19. TCRdb's table, derived via immunoSEQ multiplex PCR, lists solely in-frame clones and lacks some. Of some 450,000 clones listed, about 91% are singletons. The sequencing input was peripheral blood. The receptors here all came from a woman in her forties or fifties with COVID-19, enrolled during active disease.

The V call is TRBV5-6, the J call TRBJ2-1, with 7 bases lining up with TRBD2. The CDR3 has 16 residues. Trimming took 4 bases from V and 0 from J; bases not matched to a gene: 7. Germline values: CDR1 SGHDT, CDR2 YYEEEE. The CDR3 bases are TGTGCCAGCAGCAGAGCGGGGTTTATCTCCTACAATGAGCAGTTCTTC. Protein sequence: CASSRAGFISYNEQFF.

This clone was observed a few times. V and J are TRBV30 and TRBJ1-3, with 10 bases identical to TRBD1. V was clipped by 2 bases and J by 6 bases; unmatched bases: 7. This CDR3 is 15 amino acids long. Germline V gene data show CDR1 as GTSNPN and CDR2 as SVGIG (reference sequence). Here the CDR3 DNA reads TGTGCCTGGAGTCGGGGCGGGACAGGGGAAAACACCATATATTTT. Protein product: CAWSRGGTGENTIYF.

The V gene is TRBV18, the J gene TRBJ2-7; 11 bases map to TRBD2. V shed 6 bases, J shed 4 bases, and the junction held 5 bases outside the gene matches. CDR3 length: 14 amino acids. CDR1 is KGHSH and CDR2 is LQKENI in the germline V gene. The CDR3 protein is CASSQGLAEYEQYF. For the CDR3, the DNA is TGTGCCAGCTCTCAGGGACTAGCGGAGTACGAGCAGTACTTC.

This clone was found once. The V gene is TRBV5-1, the J gene TRBJ2-3, with 7 bases matching TRBD1. V lost 4 bases, J lost 0 bases, and 8 bases stayed unmatched. Germline CDR1 is SGHRS and CDR2 is YFSETQ. The CDR3 is 16 residues long. The CDR3 region is CASSPGQTSSTDTQYF. Here the CDR3 DNA reads TGCGCCAGCAGCCCGGGACAGACCAGCAGCACAGATACGCAGTATTTT.

The chain employs TRBV10-1 and TRBJ2-1; TRBD2 might be the D (7 bases). This CDR3 is built from 15 residues. Germline CDR1 and CDR2: WNHNN and SYGVQD (reference sequence). The V and J ends lost 2 bases and 8 bases respectively, with 16 bases between them. The CDR3 DNA is TGCGCCAGCAGTGAGCATGGGGGGGCCGAGGATGAGCAGTTCTTC. Protein product: CASSEHGGAEDEQFF.

The V gene is TRBV9, the J gene TRBJ1-2, with a tentative D call TRBD1 (5 bases). The germline V and J ends were trimmed by 1 base and 4 bases, with 8 bases remaining between them. This CDR3 contains 13 residues. In germline, CDR1 is SGDLS, CDR2 YYNGEE. The CDR3 DNA follows: TGTGCCAGCAGCGTATACGGGGGCTATGGCTACACCTTC. This gives the protein CASSVYGGYGYTF.

The chain is built from TRBV19 and TRBJ2-1; 7 bases fit TRBD1. Germline values: CDR1 LNHDA, CDR2 SQIVND (reference sequence). V lost 7 bases to trimming and J lost 8 bases; unmatched junction nucleotides: 23. The CDR3 has 18 amino acids. In DNA form, the CDR3 reads TGTGCCAGTAAAAGCGCCGTCCGACCGGGACAGTCCACTCATGAGCAGTTCTTC. Protein sequence: CASKSAVRPGQSTHEQFF.

This sequence joins TRBV7-2 and TRBJ2-1, with D perhaps TRBD2 (7 bases). CDR1 and CDR2 (germline): SGHTA, FQGNSA. The CDR3 covers 13 residues. The ends were cut back, 1 base at V and 16 bases at J, with 17 bases in the middle. The CDR3 is CASSLEAGAAVFF. The CDR3 coding sequence is TGTGCCAGCAGCTTAGAGGCGGGGGCCGCGGTCTTCTTC.

The chain recombines TRBV5-1 with TRBJ2-1; a weak D match, TRBD2 (5 bases). Germline values: CDR1 SGHRS, CDR2 YFSETQ. This CDR3 spans 12 amino acids. V lost 0 bases and J lost 14, with 12 bases in between. The CDR3 DNA sequence: TGCGCCAGCAGCTTGGAGCCGAGGCGGGAGTTCTTC. Residues: CASSLEPRREFF.

The J gene is TRBJ2-3, the V gene TRBV7-9; TRBD1 aligns across 8 bases. The V segment lost 6 bases and the J segment 4 bases; nucleotides outside the gene matches: 12. In germline, CDR1 is SEHNR, CDR2 FQNEAQ (reference sequence). The CDR3 contains 16 residues. CDR3 coding DNA: TGTGCCAGCAGTTCCTATACAGGGGGTTTGTCAGATACGCAGTATTTT. Protein: CASSSYTGGLSDTQYF.

The chain is built from TRBV27 and TRBJ2-7, with 9 bases fitting TRBD2. After removal of 5 bases from V and 4 bases from J, the junction contained 15 bases not matched to a gene. This CDR3 is 17 amino acids long. Germline V gene lookup returns CDR1 MNHEY and CDR2 SMNVEV (reference sequence). CDR3 nucleotides: TGTGCCAGCAGTCCCTTAGCCCACGGGACTAGCATGTACGAGCAGTACTTC. It is translated as CASSPLAHGTSMYEQYF.

This sequence joins TRBV7-2 and TRBJ2-7, with 7 positions matching TRBD2. The CDR3 runs to 15 residues. Trimming cost V 1 base and J 0 bases; bases outside gene matches: 3. The germline V gene has CDR1 SGHTA and CDR2 FQGNSA. The CDR3 sequence: CASSLVGGVSYEQYF. CDR3 sequence (DNA): TGTGCCAGCAGCTTAGTGGGGGGGGTCTCCTACGAGCAGTACTTC.

The gene calls are TRBV19 and TRBJ2-7, with D possibly TRBD2 on 6 matching bases. The CDR3 runs 15 residues. Germline values: CDR1 LNHDA, CDR2 SQIVND (reference sequence). V lost 5 bases and J 0 bases, leaving 14 bases between the germline ends. Here the CDR3 reads CASSAGTVSSYEQYF. The CDR3 bases are TGTGCCAGTAGTGCGGGGACTGTAAGCTCCTACGAGCAGTACTTC.

The chain recombines TRBV6-4 with TRBJ2-3; D perhaps matches TRBD2 (7 bases). The CDR3 is 15 amino acids. Germline lookup yields CDR1 MRHNA and CDR2 SNTAGT. The V and J ends lost 0 bases and 6 bases respectively, with 13 bases between them. CDR3 DNA: TGTGCCAGCAGTGACTCTGGGGAGGGGGGTGATACGCAGTATTTT. Protein sequence: CASSDSGEGGDTQYF.

The chain employs TRBV7-3 and TRBJ2-3; no reliable D call. The CDR3 spans 13 residues. Trimming removed 1 base at V and 6 bases at J, with 8 bases between. CDR1 is SGHTA and CDR2 is FQGTGA in the germline V gene. Here the CDR3 reads CASSLISGDTQYF. CDR3 DNA: TGTGCCAGCAGCTTAATATCTGGCGATACGCAGTATTTT.

This clone was counted a few times. The chain carries TRBV6-5 and TRBJ1-5; 10 nucleotides line up with TRBD1. CDR1 and CDR2 (germline): MNHEY, SVGAGI. V shed 8 bases and J 3 bases; nucleotides not matched to a gene: 7. The CDR3 is 15 amino acids. The CDR3 protein is CASGGTGANNQPQHF. The CDR3 nucleotides are TGTGCCAGCGGGGGGACAGGGGCCAACAATCAGCCCCAGCATTTT.

This chain uses TRBV12-3 or TRBV12-4 with TRBJ1-2; TRBD1 matches at 7 bases. This CDR3 comprises 12 residues. The V gene end was trimmed by 6 bases and the J gene end by 7 bases; junction bases not matched to a gene: 5. In DNA, the CDR3 is TGTGCCAGCAGACCAGACAGGGTTGGCTACACCTTC. This codes for CASRPDRVGYTF.

This clone showed up just a few times. This chain links TRBV6-5 with TRBJ1-2, with 9 bases fitting TRBD1. This CDR3 is 16 amino acids long. Germline V lookup: CDR1 MNHEY, CDR2 SVGAGI. Germline trimming cut 2 bases from V and 8 bases from J; bases unmatched to any gene: 12. The CDR3 region is CASSYLRDRASYGYTF. Here the CDR3 DNA reads TGTGCCAGCAGTTACCTCCGGGACAGGGCGTCCTACGGCTACACCTTC.

The chain carries TRBV6-5 and TRBJ1-4; D uncertain. Trimming took off 4 bases at V and 4 bases at J, with 7 bases between the two ends. Germline V gives CDR1 MNHEY, CDR2 SVGAGI. CDR3 size: 13 residues. CDR3 sequence: CASSSPHNEKLFF. For the CDR3, the DNA is TGTGCCAGCAGTTCCCCCCATAATGAAAAACTGTTTTTT.